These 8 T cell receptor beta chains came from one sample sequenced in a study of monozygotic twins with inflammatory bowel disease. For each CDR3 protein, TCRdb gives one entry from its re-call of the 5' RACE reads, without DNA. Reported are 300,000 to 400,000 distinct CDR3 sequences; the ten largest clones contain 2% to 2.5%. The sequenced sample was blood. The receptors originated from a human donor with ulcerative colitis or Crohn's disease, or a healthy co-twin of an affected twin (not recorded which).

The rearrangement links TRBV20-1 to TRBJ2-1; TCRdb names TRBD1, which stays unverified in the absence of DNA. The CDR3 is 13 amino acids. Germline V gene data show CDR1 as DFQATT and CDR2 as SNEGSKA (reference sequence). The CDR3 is CSAARVAYNEQFF.

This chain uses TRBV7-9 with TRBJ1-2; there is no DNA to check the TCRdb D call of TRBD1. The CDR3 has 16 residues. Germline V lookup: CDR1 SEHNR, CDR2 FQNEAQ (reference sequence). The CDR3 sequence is CASSLAGTTTNYGYTF.

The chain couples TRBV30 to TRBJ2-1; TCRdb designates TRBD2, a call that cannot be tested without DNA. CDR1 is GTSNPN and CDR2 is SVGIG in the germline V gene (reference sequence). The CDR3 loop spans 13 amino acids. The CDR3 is CASLAGGLNEQFF. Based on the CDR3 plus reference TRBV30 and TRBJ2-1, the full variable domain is SQTIHQWPATLVQPVGSPLSLECTVEGTSNPNLYWYRQAAGRGLQLLFYSVGIGQISSEVPQNLSASRPQDRQFILSSKKLLLSDSGFYLCASLAGGLNEQFFGPGTRLTVL.

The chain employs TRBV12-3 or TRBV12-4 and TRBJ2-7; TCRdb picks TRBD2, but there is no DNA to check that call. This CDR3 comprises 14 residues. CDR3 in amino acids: CASSQTSGAPEQYF.

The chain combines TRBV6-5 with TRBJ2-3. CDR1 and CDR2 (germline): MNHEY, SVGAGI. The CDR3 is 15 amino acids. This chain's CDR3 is CASSYSVGSTDTQYF.

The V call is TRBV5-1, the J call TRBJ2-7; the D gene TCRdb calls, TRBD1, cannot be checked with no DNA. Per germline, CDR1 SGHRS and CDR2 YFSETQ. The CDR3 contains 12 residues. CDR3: CASKGTGDEQYF.

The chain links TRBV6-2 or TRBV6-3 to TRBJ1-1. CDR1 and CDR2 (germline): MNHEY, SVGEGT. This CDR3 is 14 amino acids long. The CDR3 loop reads CASSSTLPNTEAFF.

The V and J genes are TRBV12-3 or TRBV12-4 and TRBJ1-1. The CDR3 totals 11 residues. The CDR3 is CASRSGTEAFF.